Presented here are 16 T cell receptor beta chains from one specimen sequenced in a study of human T cells and chemical hapten exposure. Each CDR3 protein is one row after TCRdb ran MiXCR on the RACE reads. The sample has fewer than 40,000 distinct CDR3 sequences, roughly 5.4% seen once. Time point reported: healthy volunteer bleed at 6 weeks. The template was total RNA from unfractionated whole blood. The source material was whole blood. These receptors were taken from a human donor in good health. Some clones in this sample may be carry-over from other donors' samples.

This clonotype was counted only a few times. The CDR3 DNA follows: TGTGCCAGCAGTTTCATGGGCCAGGCATCTGAAGCTTTCTTT. This codes for CASSFMGQASEAFF. This rearrangement joins TRBV27 to TRBJ1-1; unclear D gene. Germline V gene lookup returns CDR1 MNHEY and CDR2 SMNVEV (reference sequence). V lost 3 bases and J lost 6, with 14 bases in between. This CDR3 has 14 amino acids.

The sample holds many counts of this clonotype. The chain's CDR3 is CASSGTGGNQPQHF. The CDR3 DNA follows: TGTGCCAGCAGCGGGACAGGGGGCAATCAGCCCCAGCATTTT. J is TRBJ1-5 and V is TRBV2, with 10 bases fitting TRBD1. V lost 6 bases and J lost 2; bases outside the gene matches: 1. Germline values: CDR1 SNHLY, CDR2 FYNNEI. The CDR3 spans 14 residues.

The table lists this clonotype with many counts. The chain carries TRBV28 and TRBJ1-1; D is undetermined. The V gene's germline CDR1 is MDHEN and CDR2 SYDVKM. The CDR3 sequence is 13 residues long. V lost 3 bases and J lost 4, with 9 bases in between. CDR3 region: CASSFQVGTEAFF. For the CDR3, the DNA is TGTGCCAGCAGTTTTCAGGTGGGCACTGAAGCTTTCTTT.

For the CDR3, the DNA is TGCGCCAGCAGCCAAGAACACGGATCCTTTAACTATGGCTACACCTTC. Protein: CASSQEHGSFNYGYTF. V usage is TRBV4-3 and J usage is TRBJ1-2; D call uncertain. Trimming took 0 bases from V and 1 from J, leaving 12 bases between them. The V gene's germline CDR1 is LGHNA and CDR2 YSLEER. This CDR3 comprises 16 residues.

This clonotype was seen ten or more times. The chain employs TRBV5-1 and TRBJ2-7; D may be TRBD1 (6 bases). The CDR3 is 13 residues long. The germline V gene has CDR1 SGHRS and CDR2 YFSETQ. The V gene lost 2 bases and the J gene lost 3 bases, with 9 bases spanning the gap. DNA of the CDR3: TGCGCCAGCAGCTTAAACAGGGACTACGAGCAGTACTTC. Its protein product is CASSLNRDYEQYF.

This clonotype was detected many times. The CDR3 DNA reads TGTGCCACCAGCTTGGAAGGGGAGCTGTTTTTT. Encoded protein: CATSLEGELFF. The genes are TRBV15 and TRBJ2-2; D is ambiguous. This CDR3 contains 11 residues. Germline CDR1 reads LNHNV; CDR2 reads YYDKDF (reference sequence). V was clipped by 5 bases and J by 8 bases, with 6 bases between them.

This clonotype has a count of ten or more. This chain uses TRBV28 with TRBJ1-1; no definite D call. V was trimmed by 6 bases and J by 6 bases, leaving 8 bases between them. Germline V CDR1 and CDR2: MDHEN, SYDVKM. The CDR3 is 11 residues long. CDR3 in DNA: TGTGCCAGCAGACAAGCGGCTGAAGCTTTCTTT. Amino acids: CASRQAAEAFF.

V usage is TRBV7-9 and J usage is TRBJ2-1; 9 bases map to TRBD1. CDR3 size: 14 residues. Germline V lookup: CDR1 SEHNR, CDR2 FQNEAQ (reference sequence). V lost 5 bases, J lost 8 bases, and 7 bases stayed unmatched. The DNA for the CDR3 is TGTGCCAGCAGCCACGGACAGGGGTCATATGAGCAGTTCTTC. This translates into CASSHGQGSYEQFF.

In its sample, this clonotype was seen many times. This chain links TRBV6-1 with TRBJ1-3; TRBD1 matches 7 bases. Germline V gene data show CDR1 as MNHNS and CDR2 as SASEGT. V was pared by 5 bases and J by 0 bases, with 13 bases of the junction left unmatched. The CDR3 is 18 amino acids. The DNA of the CDR3 is TGTGCCAGCAGTTTCTCCGGGACAGCCCTGCTCTCTGGAAACACCATATATTTT. Amino acid sequence: CASSFSGTALLSGNTIYF.

This clonotype was seen many times. This rearrangement joins TRBV5-1 to TRBJ2-5; 7 bases are a match to TRBD2. The junction had 11 bases not matched to a gene; V was cut back by 3 bases and J by 3 bases. The CDR3 extends over 16 amino acids. Germline values: CDR1 SGHRS, CDR2 YFSETQ. CDR3 sequence: CASSSLPGLLKETQYF. CDR3 DNA sequence: TGCGCCAGCAGCTCCCTGCCGGGACTACTTAAAGAGACCCAGTACTTC.

This clonotype was observed at least ten times. V is TRBV7-9 and J is TRBJ1-1; D possibly corresponds to TRBD1 (5 bases). CDR3 length: 14 residues. Trimming stripped 8 bases from V and 0 bases from J, with 13 bases between. Germline loops: CDR1 SEHNR, CDR2 FQNEAQ (reference sequence). In nucleotides, the CDR3 is TGTGCCAGCGCTCAACAGGCGATGAACACTGAAGCTTTCTTT. Amino acid sequence: CASAQQAMNTEAFF.

This clonotype was counted many times. This chain uses TRBV6-2 or TRBV6-3 with TRBJ2-1, with 13 bases fitting TRBD2. CDR1 and CDR2 from the germline V gene are MNHEY and SVGEGT. The length of the CDR3 is 15 residues. V lost 4 bases and J lost 7; bases outside the gene matches: 4. The CDR3 DNA sequence: TGTGCCAGCAGTTCTACTAGCGGGGGGGGTAATGAGCAGTTCTTC. Translating it yields CASSSTSGGGNEQFF.

This clonotype was observed a few times. The chain carries TRBV29-1 and TRBJ1-2, with unresolved D. V dropped 5 bases and J dropped 4 bases, with 14 bases sitting between them. In germline, CDR1 is SQVTM, CDR2 ANQGSEA. CDR3 length: 13 residues. In DNA, the CDR3 is TGCAGCGTTTACCGAGGTATAACCTATGGCTACACCTTC. Protein product: CSVYRGITYGYTF.

This clonotype was counted at least ten times. V is TRBV6-6 and J is TRBJ1-1, with D uncertain. Germline CDR1 reads MNHNY; CDR2 reads SVGAGI (reference sequence). Between the trimmed V and J ends, which lost 5 bases and 5 bases, there was a span of 9 bases. The CDR3 is made up of 12 amino acids. This CDR3 reads CASSLQETEAFF. CDR3 in DNA: TGTGCCAGCAGTCTACAAGAGACTGAAGCTTTCTTT.

The table lists this clonotype with many counts. This chain links TRBV20-1 with TRBJ2-6; 11 nucleotides line up with TRBD1. Germline V CDR1 and CDR2: DFQATT, SNEGSKA (reference sequence). The length of the CDR3 is 18 residues. Trimming removed 1 base from V and 2 bases from J; junction bases left unmatched: 7. The CDR3 spells CSARVTGQGVAGANVLTF. The CDR3 coding sequence is TGCAGTGCTAGAGTTACGGGACAGGGGGTTGCTGGGGCCAACGTCCTGACTTTC.

This clonotype was seen many times. The chain combines TRBV20-1 with TRBJ2-7; D unclear. Trimming removed 8 bases at V and 5 bases at J, with 16 bases between. The CDR3 is 12 residues long. In germline, CDR1 is DFQATT, CDR2 SNEGSKA (reference sequence). The CDR3 DNA reads as TGCAGTCCTATGTCCCGAGGCAACGAGCAGTACTTC. Amino acid sequence: CSPMSRGNEQYF.